This is a list of T cell receptor beta chains from one sample in a study of blood T cells in healthy people across ages. TCRdb ran MiXCR on the 5' RACE reads and lists one entry per CDR3 protein. The table shows around 790,000 distinct CDR3 sequences, with approximately 48% occurring only once. Sample: blood. The receptors here all came from a man between 60 and 70 years old in good health. CDR3s include the opening cysteine and the closing phenylalanine or tryptophan. D genes are given only for firm matches. For some rows the clone size is stated as once, few or many, or as a class when expanded; others skip it.

V: TRBV9; size: .; length: 14; D: .; J: TRBJ2-1; DNA: TGTGCCAGCAGCCCTGCTGTAGCGGTCAATGAGCAGTTCTTC; CDR3: CASSPAVAVNEQFF
V: TRBV12-3/TRBV12-4; size: .; length: 10; D: .; J: TRBJ1-4; DNA: TGTACCAGCAAAGGGGGGAAACTGTTTTTT; CDR3: CTSKGGKLFF
V: TRBV12-3/TRBV12-4; size: few; length: 17; D: .; J: TRBJ2-5; DNA: TGTGCCAGCAGTTTAACCCCGCTTTTGGGCAGCCAAGAGACCCAGTACTTC; CDR3: CASSLTPLLGSQETQYF
V: TRBV7-2; size: .; length: 15; D: TRBD2; J: TRBJ2-1; DNA: TGTGCCAGCAGCTCCCCTAGCGGCTCCTACAATGAGCAGTTCTTC; CDR3: CASSSPSGSYNEQFF
V: TRBV20-1; size: .; length: 12; D: .; J: TRBJ1-2; DNA: TGCGGTGCTCGGACGGGTCTAGGTGGCTACACCTTC; CDR3: CGARTGLGGYTF
V: TRBV7-2; size: .; length: 17; D: .; J: TRBJ2-7; DNA: TGTGCCAGCAGCTTCCCCTCAACGGGACGCCAGGCCAATGAGCAGTACTTC; CDR3: CASSFPSTGRQANEQYF
V: TRBV7-2; size: few; length: 16; D: .; J: TRBJ2-1; DNA: TGTGCCAGCAGCTTAGCGTTTGACAGCTCAATCAATGAGCAGTTCTTC; CDR3: CASSLAFDSSINEQFF
V: TRBV11-2; size: .; length: 15; D: .; J: TRBJ2-4; DNA: TGTGCCAGCAGCTCACAGGCTCTAGCCAAAAACATTCAGTACTTC; CDR3: CASSSQALAKNIQYF
V: TRBV6-2/TRBV6-3; size: .; length: 13; D: TRBD1; J: TRBJ2-5; DNA: TGTGCCAGCAGTGACGGGACAGGGGAGACCCAGTACTTC; CDR3: CASSDGTGETQYF
V: TRBV27; size: few; length: 13; D: .; J: TRBJ1-4; DNA: TGTGCCAGCAGTTTTCGGCGGGATGAAAAACTGTTTTTT; CDR3: CASSFRRDEKLFF
V: TRBV5-4; size: .; length: 16; D: TRBD1; J: TRBJ2-4; DNA: TGTGCCAGCAGTAAACATCCCGTAGGACAGGAAAACATTCAGTACTTC; CDR3: CASSKHPVGQENIQYF
V: TRBV20-1; size: many; length: 16; D: TRBD2; J: TRBJ2-7; DNA: TGCAGTGCTAAACTGGAAGCTAGCGGGGGCTTCTACGAGCAGTACTTC; CDR3: CSAKLEASGGFYEQYF
V: TRBV27; size: .; length: 14; D: .; J: TRBJ2-7; DNA: TGTGCCAGCAGCAAGAGGGACGGTACCTACGAGCAGTACTTC; CDR3: CASSKRDGTYEQYF
V: TRBV12-3/TRBV12-4; size: .; length: 15; D: TRBD2; J: TRBJ2-2; DNA: TGTGCCAGCAACCCTCTCCGGGGAGGGACCGGGGAGCTGTTTTTT; CDR3: CASNPLRGGTGELFF
V: TRBV7-9; size: few; length: 13; D: TRBD2; J: TRBJ2-1; DNA: TGTGCCAGCAGCGTAGCGGGGTCTGATGAGCAGTTCTTC; CDR3: CASSVAGSDEQFF
V: TRBV5-6; size: .; length: 16; D: TRBD2; J: TRBJ2-5; DNA: TGTGCCAGCAACCTGATGGGAGGGGCTAATGGGGAGACCCAGTACTTC; CDR3: CASNLMGGANGETQYF
V: TRBV4-3; size: few; length: 14; D: TRBD1; J: TRBJ1-4; DNA: TGCGCCAGCAGCCAAGGGACAGGGGCCGAAAAACTGTTTTTT; CDR3: CASSQGTGAEKLFF
V: TRBV20-1; size: .; length: 12; D: .; J: TRBJ2-3; DNA: TGCAGTGCGAGCTTCGGCACAGATACGCAGTATTTT; CDR3: CSASFGTDTQYF
V: TRBV6-5; size: .; length: 14; D: TRBD1; J: TRBJ2-7; DNA: TGTGCCAGCAGGCGGGACAGGACCTCCTGCGAGCAGTACTTC; CDR3: CASRRDRTSCEQYF
V: TRBV29-1; size: few; length: 13; D: .; J: TRBJ1-2; DNA: TGCAGCGCCGGGGAAAGGGATCTCTATGGCTACACCTTC; CDR3: CSAGERDLYGYTF
V: TRBV16; size: .; length: 17; D: TRBD1; J: TRBJ1-4; DNA: TGCGCCAGCAGCCAATTTCGGGACAGGGGGCAAGATGAAAAACTGTTTTTT; CDR3: CASSQFRDRGQDEKLFF
V: TRBV11-3; size: .; length: 14; D: TRBD1; J: TRBJ1-5; DNA: TGTGCCAGCAGCTTGACAGGGGCAGGGCAGCCCCAGCATTTT; CDR3: CASSLTGAGQPQHF
V: TRBV20-1; size: .; length: 11; D: .; J: TRBJ2-7; DNA: TGCAGTGCAAGCGGCGGGACGGGGCAGTACTTC; CDR3: CSASGGTGQYF
V: TRBV10-2; size: .; length: 17; D: .; J: TRBJ2-1; DNA: TGCGCCAGCAGTGATTGGAGAGCGGGCCCCAAAAACAATGAGCAGTTCTTC; CDR3: CASSDWRAGPKNNEQFF
V: TRBV12-3/TRBV12-4; size: few; length: 13; D: .; J: TRBJ2-1; DNA: TGTGCCAGCAGTCAGGACCCAGACAATGAGCAGTTCTTC; CDR3: CASSQDPDNEQFF
V: TRBV25-1; size: .; length: 14; D: .; J: TRBJ2-1; DNA: TGTGCCAGCAAGGGAGACTCCCCCTACAATGAGCAGTTCTTC; CDR3: CASKGDSPYNEQFF
V: TRBV6-5; size: .; length: 11; D: .; J: TRBJ1-1; DNA: TGTGCCAGCAGTGGGGAGACTGAAGCTTTCTTT; CDR3: CASSGETEAFF
V: TRBV20-1; size: once; length: 16; D: .; J: TRBJ2-7; DNA: TGCAGTGCTCATTATCCGGGACAACAAACCCCCTACGAGCGGTACTTC; CDR3: CSAHYPGQQTPYERYF
V: TRBV6-6; size: .; length: 15; D: .; J: TRBJ2-3; DNA: TGTGCCAGCAGTTACTCGGCAGGGAGCACAGATACGCAGTATTTT; CDR3: CASSYSAGSTDTQYF
V: TRBV10-3; size: .; length: 14; D: .; J: TRBJ1-2; DNA: TGTGCCATCAGTGGGGAGGCTGTTTACTATGGCTACACCTTC; CDR3: CAISGEAVYYGYTF
V: TRBV14; size: .; length: 15; D: TRBD1; J: TRBJ2-7; DNA: TGTGCCAGCAGCCAGGGACAGGGCCCAGACTACGAGCAGTACTTC; CDR3: CASSQGQGPDYEQYF
V: TRBV7-2; size: many; length: 15; D: .; J: TRBJ2-4; DNA: TGTGCCAGCAGCCGAGGTGGGGGAGCCAAAAACATTCAGTACTTC; CDR3: CASSRGGGAKNIQYF
V: TRBV7-2; size: few; length: 15; D: .; J: TRBJ2-7; DNA: TGTGCCAGCAGCTTAATGCAGACCGTCTCCTACGAGCAGTACTTC; CDR3: CASSLMQTVSYEQYF
V: TRBV4-3; size: .; length: 13; D: .; J: TRBJ1-5; DNA: TGCGCCAGCAGCCAAGAACAGACTCAGCCCCAGCATTTT; CDR3: CASSQEQTQPQHF
V: TRBV7-2; size: few; length: 16; D: TRBD1; J: TRBJ2-1; DNA: TGTGCCAGCAGCTTAGTCGGGACAGGGATTAAGAATGAGCAGTTCTTC; CDR3: CASSLVGTGIKNEQFF
V: TRBV5-5; size: .; length: 12; D: .; J: TRBJ2-7; DNA: TGTGCCAGCAGCCTGACTACAACCGAGCAGTACTTC; CDR3: CASSLTTTEQYF
V: TRBV3-1; size: .; length: 14; D: .; J: TRBJ1-2; DNA: TGTGCCAGCAGCCTCAAGGGGAGTAGCTATGGCTACACCTTC; CDR3: CASSLKGSSYGYTF
V: TRBV10-3; size: .; length: 14; D: .; J: TRBJ2-7; DNA: TGTGCCATCAGAGGGGACTCGAGCTCCTACGAGCAGTACTTC; CDR3: CAIRGDSSSYEQYF
V: TRBV4-1; size: .; length: 17; D: .; J: TRBJ2-2; DNA: TGCGCCAGCAGCCAAGTGCCCTTGATTAGAGGTACCGGGGAGCTGTTTTTT; CDR3: CASSQVPLIRGTGELFF
V: TRBV7-2; size: many; length: 14; D: .; J: TRBJ2-7; DNA: TGTGCCAGCAGCCCTGTTGGGGGCCCCTACGAGCAGTACTTC; CDR3: CASSPVGGPYEQYF
V: TRBV10-3; size: .; length: 16; D: .; J: TRBJ2-6; DNA: TGTGCCATCAGTGACCCGGGGGCGCCTGGGGCCAACGTCCTGACTTTC; CDR3: CAISDPGAPGANVLTF
V: TRBV20-1; size: .; length: 17; D: TRBD2; J: TRBJ2-5; DNA: TGCAGTGCTAGAGAATCGGTAGCGGGGGGGCTGCGGGAGACCCAGTACTTC; CDR3: CSARESVAGGLRETQYF
V: TRBV6-6; size: few; length: 14; D: TRBD1; J: TRBJ1-1; DNA: TGTGCCAGCAGATGGACAGGGGGGAACACTGAAGCTTTCTTT; CDR3: CASRWTGGNTEAFF
V: TRBV10-3; size: .; length: 15; D: TRBD2; J: TRBJ2-5; DNA: TGTGCCATCAGGCCTAGCGGGGAGAGCCAAGAGACCCAGTACTTC; CDR3: CAIRPSGESQETQYF
V: TRBV3-1; size: .; length: 16; D: .; J: TRBJ2-1; DNA: TGTGCCAGCAGCCAAGGGGTCCTCCCGGGGAACAATGAGCAGTTCTTC; CDR3: CASSQGVLPGNNEQFF
V: TRBV20-1; size: .; length: 12; D: TRBD1; J: TRBJ1-2; DNA: TGCAGTGCTAGACAGGGGGCCGGTGGCTACACCTTC; CDR3: CSARQGAGGYTF
V: TRBV13; size: few; length: 16; D: TRBD1; J: TRBJ2-7; DNA: TGTGCCAGCAGCTTACGGGACAGTGGGATCCCCTACGAGCAGTACTTC; CDR3: CASSLRDSGIPYEQYF
V: TRBV27; size: few; length: 15; D: .; J: TRBJ2-3; DNA: TGTGCCAGCAAAGCTGGACGAAGGGGCACAGATACGCAGTATTTT; CDR3: CASKAGRRGTDTQYF
V: TRBV6-2/TRBV6-3; size: .; length: 14; D: .; J: TRBJ2-7; DNA: TGTGCCAGCAGTTCCGTTTGGGGCAGTTACGAGCAGTACTTC; CDR3: CASSSVWGSYEQYF